The subject of this entry is one T cell receptor beta chain. Its binding antigen is unknown. No much larger clonotype is one base removed from it; base qualities were not supplied. This entry is derived from a study of cytomegalovirus exposure and HLA in healthy donors (dated by TCRdb to about 2017). With regard to the full study: An earlier analysis of approximately 640 of the donors reported about 250 Gb of sequence data and more than 90 million unique TCR beta sequences from some 180 million T cells. Along with the approximately 650-subject first cohort, a separate validation cohort of 120 different subjects was used. The later analysis used no new phenotypic data to find candidate immune exposures, relying instead on TCR beta sequences and their occurrence across donors. An early release that covered about 600 HLA-typed donors contained approximately 300 gigabases of sequencing data and 80 million or so unique TCR sequences. On average, over 200,000 unique TCR beta nucleotide sequences were sequenced per donor among about 400 genotyped donors of the cohort, with 15% to 20% of those sequences being non-productive. In a later analysis, previously published TCR beta repertoires from about 670 donors were re-analyzed and high-resolution HLA genotyping was added so that TCR occurrence patterns could be studied. A later genetic analysis took genome-wide SNP genotypes for 398 of the 666 donors and used that subset as a discovery cohort. The number of typed donors differed by locus: roughly 629-640 for A, B, C, DRB1 and DQB1; 522 for DQA1; some 590 for DPA1; and about 450 for DPB1. All discovery cohort repertoires had been generated on a single sequencing platform. To predict cytomegalovirus infection status, the study brought together high-throughput TCR immunosequencing, statistical association of individual TCRs with disease status, and machine learning. Donor age, sex, ethnicity and CMV serostatus were collected together with the repertoire data. Several DR-DQ haplotypes were treated as single units for association and clustering because of strong linkage in the cohort. Of the roughly 400 genotyped donors, 81% were placed in the genetic ancestry cluster associated with self-reported Caucasian donors. The T cell repertoires of 666 subjects were profiled by immunosequencing and related to cytomegalovirus serostatus. An earlier analysis of some 500 of the donors applied high-throughput TCR beta sequencing to assess whether each TCR beta V gene segment acted as functional or pseudogenic. The study was designed to test whether signatures of past pathogen exposure could be identified by cataloging public T cell receptors. HLA typing covered class I and class II loci at four-digit resolution.

The library was generated by the immunoSEQ multiplex PCR assay. The multiplex PCR relied on a mix of 60 forward primers for TCR Vbeta segments and 13 reverse primers for TCR Jbeta segments. The CDR3 region of rearranged TCR beta genes was amplified from genomic DNA with a multiplex PCR assay. The amplified TCR beta libraries were sequenced on the Illumina HiSeq System as 87-base-pair reads. The paper's processing steps were these. Across the 666 repertoires, a later analysis counted tens of millions of unique TCR beta chains, roughly 11 million of which were shared by at least two donors. Raw reads were error-corrected and collapsed into unique sequences with a nearest-neighbor algorithm that merged closely related sequences to remove PCR and sequencing errors. CDR3 sequences were aligned to IMGT reference sequences to assign V, D and J gene segments. For a sequence to be retained, a match of at least six nucleotides was required to both a V gene segment and a J gene segment. Rearrangements were called productive when the CDR3 lacked stop codons and stayed in frame with V and J; all others were non-productive. Following IMGT convention, CDR3 was defined as the stretch from the second conserved V-encoded cysteine to the conserved J-encoded phenylalanine. In an earlier analysis of around 600 of the donors, sequences lacking an unambiguous match to a single V gene segment were excluded. An earlier analysis of several hundred of the donors called V segments functional above 56.7% productive rearrangements and segregating when the between-donor standard deviation exceeded 5%. A statistical classification framework was built for diagnosing cytomegalovirus status from the catalog of TCR beta chain sequences. In a later analysis, TCR nucleotide sequences were compared against IMGT/GENE-DB human TR gene sequences so that V and J genes could be assigned. In a later analysis, CDR3 sequences and most-parsimonious VDJ recombination scenarios were assigned using the TCRdist pipeline. In a later analysis, each TCR beta chain was defined by its CDR3 amino acid sequence together with its V-gene family, and reads without a unique V-gene family were excluded. As a way to deal with suspected cross-contamination and a sequencing artifact, a later analysis dropped over 550 nucleotide sequences that were highly shared and had low generation probability. In a later analysis, a clonal expansion index for each public chain was calculated from normalized within-repertoire ranks of inferred template counts. Generation probabilities in a later analysis came from a VDJ recombination model fitted to out-of-frame rearrangements, and those results were checked against IGoR. A later analysis scored TCR-TCR, TCR-HLA and TCR-CMV co-occurrence with hypergeometric tests, applying a repertoire-size bias correction to TCR pairs. In a later analysis, false discovery rates were estimated by permuting HLA or CMV assignments 20 times. In a later analysis, co-occurring TCRs were grouped using DBSCAN, with TCRdist sequence similarity added in when clustering inside HLA-allele-positive subsets. Repertoires with fewer than 30,000 or more than 120,000 public chains were left out of co-occurrence clustering, as were about five repertoires with anomalous nucleotide sharing. The table was pulled from immuneACCESS by TCRdb, which kept in-frame rearrangements only. Such tables lose some clones; where checked, under half of the loss comes from unresolved V genes, and the rest has no known cause. V and J calls and clone size follow that table, whereas D and trimming were derived from the DNA. Here the sample has 150,000 to 200,000 clones; about 73% occur a single time. Jointly, the top ten make up about 13% of the sample.

In total, approximately 700 healthy bone marrow donors made up the cohort. All cohort members were sampled while nominally healthy, although unrecorded immune exposures were likely present. The donor tested CMV seropositive, placing the donor among the 289 seropositive members of the cohort. Every donor gave a peripheral blood sample, and the peripheral blood mononuclear cells from that sample were used for TCR beta sequencing. The Qiagen DNeasy Blood Extraction Kit was used to extract genomic DNA from the blood cell samples. The CDR3, cysteine through phenylalanine, is 14 amino acids long. Only the CDR3 part of the read is kept: 42 bases, read in frame from the first base. CDR1 and CDR2, looked up from the germline V gene (reference sequence), are GTSNPN and SVGIG. Cut back by 2 bases and 6 bases, the V and J ends lie 16 bases apart. Paper-wide results and their limitations: Correlated functional status among segregating V segments might reflect linkage disequilibrium, but an unknown experimental factor could not be ruled out. A later analysis reported that several top co-occurrence clusters appeared linked to parvovirus B19, influenza, CMV and Epstein-Barr virus. A few of the identified cytomegalovirus-associated TCR beta chains were confirmed in vitro to be specific for cytomegalovirus antigens. Roughly uniform sequencing depth across donors was assumed in presence/absence analyses, although this assumption may not hold. A further reported finding was that TCR beta sequences accurately predicted the HLA-A and HLA-B alleles for most subjects in the first cohort. When HLA alleles, especially DR and DQ, strongly co-occurred, TCR associations were difficult to assign to individual alleles. In a later analysis, the rate of TCR association differed among HLA loci, with DRB1 alleles having the most associated TCRs and HLA-C alleles having the fewest. For the cohort, immune exposure information was limited to CMV serostatus. While some public TCRs were present in many individuals, most TCR sequences turned up only very rarely across donors. Only TCR beta chains were sequenced in this cohort, and the absence of alpha or paired-chain data limited detectable features. In a later genetic analysis, a missense DCLRE1C variant was associated with V-gene and J-gene trimming of TCR beta chains, and the association was replicated in an independent cohort. In a later analysis, most CMV-associated TCR beta chains were found to appear HLA-restricted, with HLA associations seemingly driven largely by CMV exposure. In a later analysis, HLA-associated TCR beta chains showed more clonal expansion and lower generation probabilities than non-associated chains that were equally common. A cluster of highly shared sequence variants was judged likely to represent a technical artifact of the sequencing pipeline. The authors suggested that the approach could potentially be extended to other disease states and immunological phenotypes. Some IMGT-functional V segments, including TRBV6-2 and TRBV6-3, could not be distinguished by the 87-base-pair reads and were therefore excluded. Because some donors lacked HLA typing at each locus, the association tests relied only on the typed subset. A total of fewer than 200 TCR beta chains were listed by the study as associated with cytomegalovirus. According to a later genetic analysis, donors in an Asian-associated ancestry cluster had fewer N-insertions in productive TCRs than the approximately 630-donor mean. Some 16 rarely observed V segments, including chromosome 9 orphons, were excluded from the earlier analysis of some 590 of the donors because counts were too low. A later analysis associated about 18,000 TCR beta sequences with specific HLA alleles at a false discovery rate of 0.05. The classifier was reported to diagnose cytomegalovirus status with high specificity and sensitivity in both the original cohort and the validation cohort. In an earlier analysis of some 500 of the donors, most TCR beta V segments were observed in productive rearrangements about 87% or about 30% of the time, broadly matching IMGT annotations.

The sequenced material came from PBMCs. This receptor was taken from a woman aged 45-59 years in good health and CMV-seropositive. Here the chain combines TRBV30 and TRBJ1-2; tentative D gene TRBD1, with 6 bases matching. The base sequence is TGTGCCTGGAGTCTAGATAGGGGGTTTAATGGCTACACCTTC. This encodes CAWSLDRGFNGYTF. The variable domain in full, with residues beyond the CDR3 obtained from the reference TRBV30 and TRBJ1-2 genes, is SQTIHQWPATLVQPVGSPLSLECTVEGTSNPNLYWYRQAAGRGLQLLFYSVGIGQISSEVPQNLSASRPQDRQFILSSKKLLLSDSGFYLCAWSLDRGFNGYTFGSGTRLTVV.